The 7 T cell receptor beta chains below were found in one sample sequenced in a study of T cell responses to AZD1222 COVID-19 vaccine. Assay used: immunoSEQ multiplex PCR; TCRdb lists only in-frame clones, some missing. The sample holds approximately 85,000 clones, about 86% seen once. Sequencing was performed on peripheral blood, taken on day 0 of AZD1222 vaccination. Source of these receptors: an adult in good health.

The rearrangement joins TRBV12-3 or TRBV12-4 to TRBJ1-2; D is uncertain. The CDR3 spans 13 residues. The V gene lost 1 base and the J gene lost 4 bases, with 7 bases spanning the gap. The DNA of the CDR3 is TGTGCCAGCAGTTTAGGGCAGCCCTATGGCTACACCTTC. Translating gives CASSLGQPYGYTF.

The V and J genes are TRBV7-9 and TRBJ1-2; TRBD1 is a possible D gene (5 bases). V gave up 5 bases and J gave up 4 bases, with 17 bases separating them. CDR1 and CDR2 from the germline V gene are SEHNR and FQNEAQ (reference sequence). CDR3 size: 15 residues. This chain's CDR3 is CASSPPGGMSYGYTF. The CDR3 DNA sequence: TGTGCCAGCAGCCCGCCCGGGGGGATGAGCTATGGCTACACCTTC.

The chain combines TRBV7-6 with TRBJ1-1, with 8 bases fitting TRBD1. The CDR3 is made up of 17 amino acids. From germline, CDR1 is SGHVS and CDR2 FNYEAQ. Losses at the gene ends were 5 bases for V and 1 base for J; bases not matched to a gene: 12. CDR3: CASSVGAGGAKNTEAFF. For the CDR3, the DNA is TGTGCCAGCAGCGTGGGGGCAGGGGGCGCGAAGAACACTGAAGCTTTCTTT.

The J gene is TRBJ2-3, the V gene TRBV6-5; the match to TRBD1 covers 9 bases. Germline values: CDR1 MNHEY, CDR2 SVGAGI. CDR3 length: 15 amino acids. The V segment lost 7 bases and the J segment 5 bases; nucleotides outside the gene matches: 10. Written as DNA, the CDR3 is TGTGCCAGCATTACGGACAGGGGTGTGGAAGATACGCAGTATTTT. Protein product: CASITDRGVEDTQYF.

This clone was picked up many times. CDR3 sequence reads: CASSGTNQGNSPLHF. The CDR3 DNA follows: TGTGCCAGCAGCGGAACCAATCAGGGGAACTCACCCCTCCACTTT. The V call is TRBV5-8, the J call TRBJ1-6; TRBD1 might be the D (6 bases). The V gene lost 4 bases and the J gene lost 10 bases, with 18 bases spanning the gap. Looked up from germline, CDR1 is SGHTS and CDR2 is YDEGEE. The CDR3 loop spans 15 amino acids.

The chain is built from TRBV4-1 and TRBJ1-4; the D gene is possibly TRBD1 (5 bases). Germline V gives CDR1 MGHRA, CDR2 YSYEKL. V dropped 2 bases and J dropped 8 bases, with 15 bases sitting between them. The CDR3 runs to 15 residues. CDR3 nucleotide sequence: TGCGCCAGCAGCCAAAGCCTGCAGGGAAAGGAAAAACTGTTTTTT. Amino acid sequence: CASSQSLQGKEKLFF.

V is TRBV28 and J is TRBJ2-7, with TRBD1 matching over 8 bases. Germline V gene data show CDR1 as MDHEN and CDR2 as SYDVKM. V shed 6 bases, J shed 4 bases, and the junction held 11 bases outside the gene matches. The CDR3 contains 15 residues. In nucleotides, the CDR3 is TGTGCCAGCAGCAAAGGGGCAGGGGGCTGGTACGAGCAGTACTTC. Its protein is CASSKGAGGWYEQYF.